Listed below are T cell receptor beta chains from one sample, sequenced in a study of patients and donors after allogeneic stem cell transplantation. TCRdb itself ran the RT-PCR reads through MiXCR, one entry per CDR3 protein. The table includes roughly 230,000 distinct CDR3 sequences, about 14% detected once. The sequenced sample consisted of blood, either unsorted or a sorted T cell fraction (not recorded which). These receptors all stem from a human donor who was either an allogeneic HSCT recipient or a stem cell or donor lymphocyte infusion donor (not recorded which). It is not recorded whose cells these are; they may come from a transplant donor. The CDR3 runs from the conserved cysteine through the conserved F or W. The D gene is left open where the match is weak. Some rows mark clone size as missing; the rest say once, few, many or name a class of expanded clone.

.,.,TRBV6-1,TRBJ1-2,CASIDPQAVWDGYTF,TGTGCCAGCATCGATCCACAGGCGGTTTGGGATGGCTACACCTTC
few,.,TRBV6-1,TRBJ1-3,CASGDLSSGNTIYF,TGTGCCAGCGGCGACCTGTCCTCTGGAAACACCATATATTTT
few,.,TRBV7-9,TRBJ1-6,CASSLWTDNSPLHF,TGTGCCAGCAGCTTATGGACAGATAATTCACCCCTCCACTTT
.,TRBD1,TRBV12-3/TRBV12-4,TRBJ2-2,CASTIQGAVTGELFF,TGTGCCAGCACCATACAGGGGGCAGTCACCGGGGAGCTGTTTTTT
.,.,TRBV3-1,TRBJ2-4,CASSQGDTTLAKNIQYF,TGTGCCAGCAGCCAAGGGGACACTACCCTAGCCAAAAACATTCAGTACTTC
few,.,TRBV9,TRBJ2-5,CASSVGFGETQYF,TGTGCCAGCAGCGTAGGATTTGGGGAGACCCAGTACTTC
.,.,TRBV12-3/TRBV12-4,TRBJ1-1,CASSFLVRKEAFF,TGTGCCAGCAGTTTTTTGGTACGAAAAGAAGCTTTCTTT
many,.,TRBV2,TRBJ1-1,CASDKRGGDTEAFF,TGTGCCAGCGACAAAAGGGGGGGGGACACTGAAGCTTTCTTT
many,.,TRBV7-2,TRBJ1-1,CASSLGAGYSNTEAFF,TGTGCCAGCAGCTTGGGGGCAGGTTATTCGAACACTGAAGCTTTCTTT
few,.,TRBV12-3/TRBV12-4,TRBJ1-3,CASSLVQVGNTIYF,TGTGCCAGCAGTTTAGTTCAGGTTGGAAACACCATATATTTT
.,.,TRBV29-1,TRBJ2-4,CSAGGENIQYF,TGCAGCGCCGGAGGAGAAAACATTCAGTACTTC
.,TRBD1,TRBV4-3,TRBJ1-2,CASSQARSGGGYGYTF,TGCGCCAGCAGCCAAGCGAGATCAGGGGGCGGCTATGGCTACACCTTC
few,TRBD2,TRBV3-1,TRBJ2-1,CASRQTSGKVLREQFF,TGTGCCAGCCGCCAGACTAGCGGGAAGGTCCTCAGGGAGCAGTTCTTC
many,.,TRBV12-3/TRBV12-4,TRBJ1-1,CASSVQGLGNTEAFF,TGTGCCAGCAGTGTACAGGGTCTGGGGAACACTGAAGCTTTCTTT
few,TRBD1,TRBV27,TRBJ2-3,CASSLYGLGQATNTQYF,TGTGCCAGCAGTTTATATGGGTTGGGACAGGCCACCAATACGCAGTATTTT
many,.,TRBV20-1,TRBJ2-7,CSAGTLTNYEQYF,TGCAGTGCCGGGACACTTACAAACTACGAGCAGTACTTC
.,.,TRBV7-2,TRBJ2-7,CASSILYYEQYF,TGTGCCAGCAGCATCTTATACTACGAGCAGTACTTC
few,TRBD2,TRBV6-2/TRBV6-3,TRBJ2-1,CASRGLAGGPLQDEQFF,TGTGCCAGCAGGGGACTAGCGGGAGGGCCACTACAGGATGAGCAGTTCTTC
.,.,TRBV20-1,TRBJ1-2,CSAAPGYGYTF,TGCAGTGCTGCCCCCGGATATGGCTACACCTTC
few,.,TRBV21-1,TRBJ1-1,CASSKWDKNTEAFF,TGTGCCAGCAGCAAATGGGACAAGAACACTGAAGCTTTCTTT
few,.,TRBV6-1,TRBJ1-2,CASNDPGGYTF,TGTGCCAGCAACGACCCTGGGGGCTACACCTTC
.,TRBD2,TRBV30,TRBJ2-3,CAWVTGLAGTDTQYF,TGTGCCTGGGTGACGGGACTAGCGGGAACAGATACGCAGTATTTT
.,TRBD2,TRBV20-1,TRBJ2-1,CSARGGRPIYNEQFF,TGCAGTGCTAGGGGCGGGAGGCCCATCTACAATGAGCAGTTCTTC
.,.,TRBV4-1,TRBJ1-2,CASSQDRGGGYTF,TGCGCCAGCAGCCAAGACAGGGGAGGAGGCTACACCTTC
.,.,TRBV30,TRBJ2-7,CAWSRRIYEQYF,TGTGCCTGGAGTAGACGGATTTACGAGCAGTACTTC
few,.,TRBV15,TRBJ1-2,CATSGLTGSYGYTF,TGTGCCACCAGCGGCTTAACAGGGTCTTATGGCTACACCTTC
few,TRBD1,TRBV7-8,TRBJ1-2,CASSLGRQGDYGYTF,TGTGCCAGCAGCCTCGGGCGGCAGGGGGACTATGGCTACACCTTC
few,.,TRBV3-1,TRBJ2-5,CASSQDMAGQETQYF,TGTGCCAGCAGCCAAGATATGGCGGGGCAAGAGACCCAGTACTTC
few,.,TRBV27,TRBJ1-2,CASSFRDFRGYTF,TGTGCCAGCAGTTTCAGGGATTTTCGTGGCTACACCTTC
many,.,TRBV11-2,TRBJ2-6,CASSLTAGANVLTF,TGTGCCAGCAGCTTAACAGCTGGGGCCAACGTCCTGACTTTC
few,.,TRBV6-2/TRBV6-3,TRBJ1-1,CASSDPRGNAEAFF,TGTGCCAGCAGTGATCCCAGGGGTAACGCTGAAGCTTTCTTT
few,.,TRBV20-1,TRBJ1-3,CSAREDQSSGNTIYF,TGCAGTGCTAGAGAGGATCAGAGCTCTGGAAACACCATATATTTT
.,TRBD2,TRBV20-1,TRBJ2-5,CSARPGLAGIETQYF,TGCAGTGCTAGACCCGGACTAGCGGGAATAGAGACCCAGTACTTC
few,.,TRBV5-1,TRBJ1-2,CASSPTTVRGYTF,TGCGCCAGCAGCCCGACGACAGTGCGGGGCTACACCTTC
.,.,TRBV12-3/TRBV12-4,TRBJ2-1,CASSLYLQGNNEQFF,TGTGCCAGCAGTTTATATTTGCAGGGCAACAATGAGCAGTTCTTC
many,TRBD2,TRBV5-1,TRBJ2-1,CASSRTSGLHNEQFF,TGCGCCAGCAGCCGGACTAGCGGGCTCCACAATGAGCAGTTCTTC
many,.,TRBV14,TRBJ2-1,CASSLDRALQFF,TGTGCCAGCAGCCTAGATCGAGCCCTGCAGTTCTTC
.,TRBD2,TRBV20-1,TRBJ2-7,CSASGALAGGTYEQYF,TGCAGTGCTAGTGGCGCTCTAGCGGGGGGGACCTACGAGCAGTACTTC
.,TRBD1,TRBV10-3,TRBJ1-1,CATQDREEAFF,TGTGCCACCCAGGACAGGGAGGAAGCTTTCTTT
many,.,TRBV6-5,TRBJ1-4,CASGILGEKLFF,TGTGCCAGCGGGATACTTGGGGAAAAACTGTTTTTT
many,.,TRBV5-1,TRBJ1-1,CASTDRSGVDTEAFF,TGCGCCAGCACCGACCGCAGCGGGGTCGATACTGAAGCTTTCTTT
many,TRBD1,TRBV11-1,TRBJ1-3,CASSSRTGDRNTIYF,TGTGCCAGCAGCTCTCGGACAGGGGACCGAAACACCATATATTTT
.,.,TRBV7-7,TRBJ2-1,CASSLVLVTSSYNEQFF,TGTGCCAGCAGCTTAGTGCTGGTTACCAGCTCCTACAATGAGCAGTTCTTC
.,TRBD1,TRBV15,TRBJ1-2,CATSSKTGVGGYTF,TGTGCCACCAGCAGCAAGACAGGGGTTGGTGGCTACACCTTC
.,TRBD2,TRBV15,TRBJ2-5,CATSDMKTSGSETQYF,TGTGCCACCAGCGATATGAAGACTAGCGGGAGTGAGACCCAGTACTTC
few,TRBD2,TRBV29-1,TRBJ2-7,CSVTGGGGARYEQYF,TGCAGCGTTACTGGGGGCGGGGGGGCGCGTTACGAGCAGTACTTC